This T cell receptor (beta chain) was identified in a study of cytomegalovirus exposure and HLA in healthy donors. At the level of the study: In an early release, HLA-typed donors contributed 80 million to 95 million unique TCR sequences.

Germline CDR1 is LNHNV and CDR2 is YYDKDF (reference sequence). With 3 bases removed from V and 4 bases from J, the gap between germline ends came to 15 bases. The CDR3 totals 16 residues. This clone has only a few counts. Both 60 Vbeta primers and 13 Jbeta primers went into the PCR. In the original workflow: It was a later analysis that counted about 80 million unique TCR beta chains, of which around 11 million were shared. TCRdb's table, derived via immunoSEQ multiplex PCR, lists solely in-frame clones and lacks some. V, J and clone size are taken as reported in that table, and D and trimming were inferred from the DNA itself. The sample contains 100,000 to 150,000 clones, roughly 85% of which appear only once.

J is TRBJ2-2 and V is TRBV15; D possibly corresponds to TRBD2 (5 bases). Sample: PBMCs. The receptor was isolated from a man younger than 35 in good health and CMV-seropositive. CDR3 protein: CATSSLMAGGTGELFF. CDR3 in DNA: TGTGCCACCAGCAGTCTCATGGCAGGAGGCACCGGGGAGCTGTTTTTT.